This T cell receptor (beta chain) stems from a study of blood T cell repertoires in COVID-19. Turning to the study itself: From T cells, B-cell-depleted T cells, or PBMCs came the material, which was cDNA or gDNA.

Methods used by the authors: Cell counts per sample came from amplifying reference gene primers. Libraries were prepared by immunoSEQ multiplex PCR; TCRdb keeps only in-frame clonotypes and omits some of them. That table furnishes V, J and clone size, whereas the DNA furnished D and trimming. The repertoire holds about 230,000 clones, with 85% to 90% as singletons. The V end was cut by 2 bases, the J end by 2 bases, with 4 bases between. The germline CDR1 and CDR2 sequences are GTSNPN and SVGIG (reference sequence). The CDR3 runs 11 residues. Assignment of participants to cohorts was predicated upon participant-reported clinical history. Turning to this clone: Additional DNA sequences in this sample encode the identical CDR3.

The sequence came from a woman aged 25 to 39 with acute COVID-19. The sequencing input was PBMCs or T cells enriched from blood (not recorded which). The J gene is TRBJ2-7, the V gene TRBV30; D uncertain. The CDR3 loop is CAWSPAYEQYF. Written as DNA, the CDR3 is TGTGCCTGGAGTCCGGCCTACGAGCAGTACTTC.